One sample yielded the 15 T cell receptor beta chains listed below, sequenced in a study of T-cell reconstitution after alpha-beta-depleted transplantation in children. Unique molecular identifiers were incorporated when the TCRbeta library was constructed. TCRdb re-called the PCR reads with MiXCR, one entry per CDR3 protein. The sample consists of over 70,000 distinct CDR3 sequences, 6.5% to 8.5% of them appearing once. The input for sequencing was PBMCs from the stem cell graft donor, taken from the stem cell graft. Source of these receptors: a human donor who donated a stem cell graft to a child with congenital amegakaryocytic thrombocytopenia.

This clonotype showed up many times. The rearrangement links TRBV5-1 to TRBJ1-1; D is ambiguous. Germline CDR1 SGHRS, CDR2 YFSETQ. The CDR3 loop spans 17 amino acids. V gave up 0 bases and J gave up 3 bases, with 18 bases separating them. The CDR3 coding sequence is TGCGCCAGCAGCTTGGGAGAAGTAAGGAGGACCTACACTGAAGCTTTCTTT. Protein: CASSLGEVRRTYTEAFF.

This clonotype was observed many times. The chain combines TRBV30 with TRBJ1-5, with 10 bases that match TRBD1. Trimming removed 0 bases from V and 2 bases from J; junction bases left unmatched: 1. CDR3 length: 15 amino acids. Germline V gene data show CDR1 as GTSNPN and CDR2 as SVGIG (reference sequence). CDR3 loop: CAWSVGTGGNQPQHF. The CDR3 DNA reads as TGTGCCTGGAGTGTAGGGACAGGGGGCAATCAGCCCCAGCATTTT.

Many counts were recorded for this clonotype. The chain recombines TRBV7-2 with TRBJ1-2; D unclear. Germline V gives CDR1 SGHTA, CDR2 FQGNSA. V was pared by 1 base and J by 2 bases, with 8 bases between. The CDR3 length is 14 residues. The CDR3 nucleotides are TGTGCCAGCAGCTTAGATGGTGCCAACTATGGCTACACCTTC. The encoded protein is CASSLDGANYGYTF. Complete variable domain (other parts from reference TRBV7-2 and TRBJ1-2): GAGVSQSPSNKVTEKGKDVELRCDPISGHTALYWYRQSLGQGLEFLIYFQGNSAPDKSGLPSDRFSAERTGGSVSTLTIQRTQQEDSAVYLCASSLDGANYGYTFGSGTRLTVV.

This clonotype was found a few times. Being one base from a much bigger clone, this may be a read error. The gene calls are TRBV29-1 and TRBJ2-6; the D gene could be TRBD1 or TRBD2 (5 bases each). Germline V gene data show CDR1 as SQVTM and CDR2 as ANQGSEA. The CDR3 is made up of 14 amino acids. The CDR3 region is CSVGGHSGANGLTF. The CDR3, as DNA: TGCAGCGTTGGAGGGCACTCTGGGGCCAACGGCCTGACTTTC.

This clonotype was observed at least ten times. The rearrangement joins TRBV28 to TRBJ1-2; D gene unclear. Trimming removed 3 bases from V and 8 bases from J, with 7 bases in between. CDR1 is MDHEN, CDR2 SYDVKM, per germline. The CDR3 spans 11 residues. The CDR3 DNA reads TGTGCCAGCAGTTTTTCCGACGGCTACACCTTC. This codes for CASSFSDGYTF.

Turning to this clonotype: The CDR3 does not close with the conserved phenylalanine or tryptophan, likely indicating a read error. This chain joins TRBV12-3 or TRBV12-4 and TRBJ1-3; no clear D. Trimming removed 6 bases at V and 1 base at J, with 7 bases between. The CDR3 runs 13 residues. The DNA for the CDR3 is TGTGCCAGCAGGGAGGGTTCTGGAAACACCATATATTTG. This codes for CASREGSGNTIYL.

The chain joins TRBV15 to TRBJ2-1; D is perhaps TRBD1 (5 bases). The CDR3 is made up of 15 amino acids. The germline V gene encodes CDR1 LNHNV and CDR2 YYDKDF (reference sequence). V was clipped by 5 bases and J by 4 bases, with 15 bases between them. For the CDR3, the DNA is TGTGCCACCAGCGCACGAAGGGGTGGGTACAATGAGCAGTTCTTC. It specifies CATSARRGGYNEQFF.

This clonotype was picked up a small number of times. The chain combines TRBV5-5 with TRBJ2-1; weak D call: TRBD1 (7 bases). Trimming removed 4 bases at V and 4 bases at J, with 21 bases between. The CDR3 contains 17 residues. The germline V gene encodes CDR1 SGHKS and CDR2 YYEKEE (reference sequence). The CDR3 DNA follows: TGTGCCAGCAGCCTGGAAGCGGGTTGGGACAGATACAATGAGCAGTTCTTC. Its translation is CASSLEAGWDRYNEQFF.

This clonotype occurred many times. The chain has TRBV5-5 and TRBJ2-7, with 7 positions matching TRBD2. V lost 0 bases, J lost 2 bases, and 11 bases stayed unmatched. Germline V gene lookup returns CDR1 SGHKS and CDR2 YYEKEE (reference sequence). The CDR3 has 17 residues. CDR3 loop: CASSLAGEGRFPYEQYF. CDR3 bases: TGTGCCAGCAGCTTGGCCGGGGAGGGGCGCTTTCCCTACGAGCAGTACTTC.

This clonotype was seen many times. This sequence joins TRBV5-1 and TRBJ2-5, with TRBD2 matching 7 bases. This CDR3 region has 14 residues. Germline CDR1 and CDR2: SGHRS and YFSETQ. V lost 0 bases and J lost 5; bases outside the gene matches: 4. CDR3 loop: CASSLVGGMETQYF. DNA of the CDR3: TGCGCCAGCAGCTTGGTGGGAGGGATGGAGACCCAGTACTTC. The whole variable domain, remainder taken from reference TRBV5-1 and TRBJ2-5, is KAGVTQTPRYLIKTRGQQVTLSCSPISGHRSVSWYQQTPGQGLQFLFEYFSETQRNKGNFPGRFSGRQFSNSRSEMNVSTLELGDSALYLCASSLVGGMETQYFGPGTRLLVL.

This clonotype was seen repeatedly, ten times or more. The V call is TRBV20-1, the J call TRBJ1-4; 7 bases are a match to TRBD1. With 0 bases clipped from V and 5 bases from J, the junction kept 3 bases outside the gene matches. The CDR3 spans 14 residues. Germline CDR1 reads DFQATT; CDR2 reads SNEGSKA (reference sequence). The DNA for the CDR3 is TGCAGTGCTAGAGAACGGGACAGAAATGAAAAACTGTTTTTT. This gives the protein CSARERDRNEKLFF.

This clonotype appeared many times. The CDR3 DNA follows: TGCAGTGCTAGGGCCTCTGGAAACACCATATATTTT. It yields the protein CSARASGNTIYF. This chain uses TRBV20-1 with TRBJ1-3; D gene uncertain. V was pared by 3 bases and J by 0 bases, with 3 bases between. Germline CDR1 reads DFQATT; CDR2 reads SNEGSKA (reference sequence). This CDR3 comprises 12 residues.

This clonotype has a count of ten or more. J is TRBJ1-2 and V is TRBV7-2, with TRBD1 matching over 9 bases. The CDR3 runs to 14 residues. Germline V CDR1 and CDR2: SGHTA, FQGNSA. V dropped 7 bases and J dropped 4; count of bases not matched to a gene: 7. The CDR3 region is CASMMGQGSYGYTF. CDR3 DNA: TGTGCCAGCATGATGGGACAGGGTTCCTATGGCTACACCTTC.

This clonotype was counted at least ten times. The chain joins TRBV5-1 to TRBJ1-4, with D perhaps TRBD1 (6 bases). The V gene's germline CDR1 is SGHRS and CDR2 YFSETQ. V lost 2 bases to trimming and J lost 4 bases, with 21 bases between them. The CDR3 extends over 18 amino acids. The CDR3 DNA reads as TGCGCCAGCAGCTTCGGGTCGGCAGGGGATTCCGGTAATGAAAAACTGTTTTTT. This gives the protein CASSFGSAGDSGNEKLFF.

This clonotype was picked up many times. This chain uses TRBV11-2 with TRBJ2-3, with TRBD2 matching over 8 bases. The CDR3 is 16 amino acids. Germline loops: CDR1 SGHAT, CDR2 FQNNGV. V dropped 1 base and J dropped 6; count of bases not matched to a gene: 9. CDR3 nucleotide sequence: TGTGCCAGCAGCTTAGTCCCCCGGGGGGGGGTGGATACGCAGTATTTT. Its protein product is CASSLVPRGGVDTQYF.